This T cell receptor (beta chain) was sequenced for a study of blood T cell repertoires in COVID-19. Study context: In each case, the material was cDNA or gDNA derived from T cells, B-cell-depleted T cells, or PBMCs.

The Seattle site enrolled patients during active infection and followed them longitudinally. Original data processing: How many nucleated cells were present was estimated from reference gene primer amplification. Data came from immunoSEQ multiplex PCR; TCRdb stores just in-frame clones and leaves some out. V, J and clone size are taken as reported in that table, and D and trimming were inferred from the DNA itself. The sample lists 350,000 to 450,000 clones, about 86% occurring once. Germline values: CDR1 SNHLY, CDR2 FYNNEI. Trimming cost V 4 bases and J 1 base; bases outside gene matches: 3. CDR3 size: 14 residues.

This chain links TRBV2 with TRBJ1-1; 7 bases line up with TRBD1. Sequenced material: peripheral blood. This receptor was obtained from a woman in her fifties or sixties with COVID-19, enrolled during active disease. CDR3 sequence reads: CASSAGGANTEAFF. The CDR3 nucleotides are TGTGCCAGCAGTGCAGGGGGTGCGAACACTGAAGCTTTCTTT.